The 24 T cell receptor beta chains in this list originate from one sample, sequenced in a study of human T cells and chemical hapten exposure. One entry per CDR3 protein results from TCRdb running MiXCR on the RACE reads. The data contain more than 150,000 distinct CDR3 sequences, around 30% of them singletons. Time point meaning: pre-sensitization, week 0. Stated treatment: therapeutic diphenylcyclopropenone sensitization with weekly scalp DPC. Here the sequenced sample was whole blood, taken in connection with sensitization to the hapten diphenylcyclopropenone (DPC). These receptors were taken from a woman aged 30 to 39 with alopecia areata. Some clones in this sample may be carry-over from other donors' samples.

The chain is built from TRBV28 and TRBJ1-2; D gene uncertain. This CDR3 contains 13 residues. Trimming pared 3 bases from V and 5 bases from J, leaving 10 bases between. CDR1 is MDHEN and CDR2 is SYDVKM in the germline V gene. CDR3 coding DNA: TGTGCCAGCAGTTTGACTCCTCCTTATGGCTACACCTTC. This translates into CASSLTPPYGYTF.

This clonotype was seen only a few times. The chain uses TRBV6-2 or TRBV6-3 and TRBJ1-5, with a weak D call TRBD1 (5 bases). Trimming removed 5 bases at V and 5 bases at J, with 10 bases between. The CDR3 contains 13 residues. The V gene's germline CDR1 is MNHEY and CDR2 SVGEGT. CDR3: CASSKGWDQPQHF. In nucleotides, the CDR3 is TGTGCCAGCAGTAAGGGGTGGGATCAGCCCCAGCATTTT.

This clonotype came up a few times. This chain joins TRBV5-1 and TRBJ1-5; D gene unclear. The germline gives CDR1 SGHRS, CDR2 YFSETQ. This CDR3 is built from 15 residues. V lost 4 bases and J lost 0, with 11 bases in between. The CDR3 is CASSRDGSSNQPQHF. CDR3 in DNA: TGCGCCAGCAGCAGAGATGGGAGTAGCAATCAGCCCCAGCATTTT.

The DNA for the CDR3 is TGCAGCGTTTATGGTATGGTGGAGGAGACCCAGTACTTC. Residues: CSVYGMVEETQYF. This chain uses TRBV29-1 with TRBJ2-5; D gene ambiguous. This CDR3 region has 13 residues. Germline V gene sequence: CDR1 SQVTM, CDR2 ANQGSEA. V was shortened by 5 bases and J by 5 bases, with 15 bases between the two germline ends.

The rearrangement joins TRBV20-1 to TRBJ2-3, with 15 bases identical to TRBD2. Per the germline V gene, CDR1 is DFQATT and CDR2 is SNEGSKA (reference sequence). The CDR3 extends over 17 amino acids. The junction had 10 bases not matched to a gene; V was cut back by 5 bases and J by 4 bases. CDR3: CSAPKRTSGRGADTQYF. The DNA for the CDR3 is TGCAGTGCTCCTAAGCGGACTAGCGGGAGGGGAGCAGATACGCAGTATTTT.

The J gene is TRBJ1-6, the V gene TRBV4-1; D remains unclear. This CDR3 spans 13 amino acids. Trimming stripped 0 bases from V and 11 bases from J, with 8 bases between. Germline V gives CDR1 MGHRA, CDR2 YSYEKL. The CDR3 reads CASSQDDGTPLHF. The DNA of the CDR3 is TGCGCCAGCAGCCAAGATGACGGGACACCCCTCCACTTT.

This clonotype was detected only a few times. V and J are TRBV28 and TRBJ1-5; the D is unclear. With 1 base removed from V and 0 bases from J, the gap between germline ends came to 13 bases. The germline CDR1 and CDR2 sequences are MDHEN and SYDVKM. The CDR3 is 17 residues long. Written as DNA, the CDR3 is TGTGCCAGCAGTTTATTAGCAGCCTTCAATAGCAATCAGCCCCAGCATTTT. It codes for CASSLLAAFNSNQPQHF. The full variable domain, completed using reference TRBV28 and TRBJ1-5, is DVKVTQSSRYLVKRTGEKVFLECVQDMDHENMFWYRQDPGLGLRLIYFSYDVKMKEKGDIPEGYSVSREKKERFSLILESASTNQTSMYLCASSLLAAFNSNQPQHFGDGTRLSIL.

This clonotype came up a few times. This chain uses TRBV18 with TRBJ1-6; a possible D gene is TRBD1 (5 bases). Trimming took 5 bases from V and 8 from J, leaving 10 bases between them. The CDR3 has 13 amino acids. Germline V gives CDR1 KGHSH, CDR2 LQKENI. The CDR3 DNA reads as TGTGCCAGCTCAGAGGGGTTAGATTCACCCCTCCACTTT. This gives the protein CASSEGLDSPLHF.

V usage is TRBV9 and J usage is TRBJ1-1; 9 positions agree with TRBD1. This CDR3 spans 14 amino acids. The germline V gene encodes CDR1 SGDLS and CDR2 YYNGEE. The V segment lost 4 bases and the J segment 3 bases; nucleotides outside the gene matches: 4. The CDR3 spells CASSHRDRDTEAFF. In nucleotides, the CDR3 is TGTGCCAGCAGCCATAGGGACAGGGACACTGAAGCTTTCTTT.

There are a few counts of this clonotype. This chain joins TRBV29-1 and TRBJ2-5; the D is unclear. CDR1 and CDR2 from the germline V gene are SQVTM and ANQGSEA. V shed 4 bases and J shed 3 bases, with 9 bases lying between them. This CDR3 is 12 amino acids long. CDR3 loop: CSVAELKETQYF. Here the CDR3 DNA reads TGCAGCGTTGCAGAGCTTAAAGAGACCCAGTACTTC.

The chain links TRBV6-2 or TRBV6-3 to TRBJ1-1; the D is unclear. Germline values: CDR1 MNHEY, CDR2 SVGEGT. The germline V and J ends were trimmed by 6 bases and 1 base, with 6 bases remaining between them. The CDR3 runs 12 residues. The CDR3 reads CASRGSNTEAFF. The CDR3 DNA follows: TGTGCCAGCAGGGGTTCGAACACTGAAGCTTTCTTT.

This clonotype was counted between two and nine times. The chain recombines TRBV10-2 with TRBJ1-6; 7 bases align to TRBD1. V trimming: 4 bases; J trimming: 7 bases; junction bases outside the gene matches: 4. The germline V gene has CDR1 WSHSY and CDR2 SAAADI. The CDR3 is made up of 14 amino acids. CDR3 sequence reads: CASSGTGRNSPLHF. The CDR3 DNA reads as TGCGCCAGCAGTGGGACAGGTCGGAATTCACCCCTCCACTTT.

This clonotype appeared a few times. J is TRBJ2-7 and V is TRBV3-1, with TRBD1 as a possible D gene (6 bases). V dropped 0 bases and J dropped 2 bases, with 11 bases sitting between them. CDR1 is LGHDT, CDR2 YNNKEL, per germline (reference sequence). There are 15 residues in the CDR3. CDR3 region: CASSQDPGQPYEQYF. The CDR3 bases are TGTGCCAGCAGCCAAGATCCCGGACAGCCCTACGAGCAGTACTTC.

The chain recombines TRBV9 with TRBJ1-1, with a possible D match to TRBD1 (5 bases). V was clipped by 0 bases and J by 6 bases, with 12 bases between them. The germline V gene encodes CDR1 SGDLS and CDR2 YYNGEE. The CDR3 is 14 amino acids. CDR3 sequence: CASSVVEGGAEAFF. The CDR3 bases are TGTGCCAGCAGCGTAGTGGAGGGAGGGGCTGAAGCTTTCTTT.

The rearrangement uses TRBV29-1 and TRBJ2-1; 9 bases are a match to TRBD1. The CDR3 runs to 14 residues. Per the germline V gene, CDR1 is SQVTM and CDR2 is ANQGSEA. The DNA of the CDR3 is TGCACCGCTTTGCTGGGGACAGGGAACAATGAGCAGTTCTTC. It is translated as CTALLGTGNNEQFF.

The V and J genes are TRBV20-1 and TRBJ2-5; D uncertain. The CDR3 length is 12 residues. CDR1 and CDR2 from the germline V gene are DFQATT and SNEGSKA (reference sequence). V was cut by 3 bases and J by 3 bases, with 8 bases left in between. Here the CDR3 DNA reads TGCAGTGCTAGGGACCAAAAAGAGACCCAGTACTTC. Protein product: CSARDQKETQYF.

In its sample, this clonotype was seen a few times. Here the CDR3 DNA reads TGTGCCAGCTCTACTAGCGGGAGCATCGACGAGCAGTACTTC. Its translation: CASSTSGSIDEQYF. This sequence joins TRBV28 and TRBJ2-7, with 11 nucleotides matching TRBD2. The CDR3 totals 14 residues. V shed 8 bases and J 5 bases; nucleotides not matched to a gene: 8. The germline gives CDR1 MDHEN, CDR2 SYDVKM.

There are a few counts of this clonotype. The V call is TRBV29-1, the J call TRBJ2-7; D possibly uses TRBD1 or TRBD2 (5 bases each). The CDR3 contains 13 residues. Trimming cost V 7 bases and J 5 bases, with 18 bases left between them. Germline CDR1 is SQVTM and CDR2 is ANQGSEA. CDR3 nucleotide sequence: TGCAGCGCTAGTCCCGGGTCGGGACACGAGCAGTACTTC. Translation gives CSASPGSGHEQYF.

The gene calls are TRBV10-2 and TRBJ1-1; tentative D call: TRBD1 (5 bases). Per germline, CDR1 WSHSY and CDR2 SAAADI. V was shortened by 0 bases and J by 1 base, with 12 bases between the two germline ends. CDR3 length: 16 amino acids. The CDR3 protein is CASSESVAGRNTEAFF. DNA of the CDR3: TGCGCCAGCAGTGAGTCAGTAGCAGGGCGGAACACTGAAGCTTTCTTT.

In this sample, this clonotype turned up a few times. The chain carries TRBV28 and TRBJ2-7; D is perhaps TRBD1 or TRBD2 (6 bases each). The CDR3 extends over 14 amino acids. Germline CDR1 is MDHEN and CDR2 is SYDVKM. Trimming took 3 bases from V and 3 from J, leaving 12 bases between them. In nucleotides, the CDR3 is TGTGCCAGCAGTTTTGGGGGGACACTCTACGAGCAGTACTTC. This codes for CASSFGGTLYEQYF.

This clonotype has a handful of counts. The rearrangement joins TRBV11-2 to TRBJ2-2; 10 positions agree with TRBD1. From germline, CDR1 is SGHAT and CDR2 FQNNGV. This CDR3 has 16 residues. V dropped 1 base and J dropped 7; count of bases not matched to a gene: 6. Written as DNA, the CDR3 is TGTGCCAGCAGCTTAGCGGGACAGGGGATGATCGGGGAGCTGTTTTTT. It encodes CASSLAGQGMIGELFF.

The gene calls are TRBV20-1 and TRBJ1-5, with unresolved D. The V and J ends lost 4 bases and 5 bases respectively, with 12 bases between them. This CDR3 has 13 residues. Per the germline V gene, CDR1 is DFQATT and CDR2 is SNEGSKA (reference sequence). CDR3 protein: CSATAGAHQPQHF. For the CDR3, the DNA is TGCAGTGCTACTGCAGGAGCTCATCAGCCCCAGCATTTT.

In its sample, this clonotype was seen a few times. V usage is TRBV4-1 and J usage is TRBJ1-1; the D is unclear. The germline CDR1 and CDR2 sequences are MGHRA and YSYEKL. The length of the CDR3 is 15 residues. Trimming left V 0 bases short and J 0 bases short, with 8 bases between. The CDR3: CASSQENRLNTEAFF. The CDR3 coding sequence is TGCGCCAGCAGCCAAGAAAACAGACTGAACACTGAAGCTTTCTTT.

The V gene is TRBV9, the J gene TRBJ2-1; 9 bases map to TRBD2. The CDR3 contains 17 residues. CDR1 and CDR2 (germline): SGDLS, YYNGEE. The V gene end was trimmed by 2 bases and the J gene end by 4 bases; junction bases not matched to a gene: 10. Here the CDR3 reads CASSVLSSGNVYNEQFF. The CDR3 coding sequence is TGTGCCAGCAGCGTCCTCTCTAGCGGGAATGTTTACAATGAGCAGTTCTTC.